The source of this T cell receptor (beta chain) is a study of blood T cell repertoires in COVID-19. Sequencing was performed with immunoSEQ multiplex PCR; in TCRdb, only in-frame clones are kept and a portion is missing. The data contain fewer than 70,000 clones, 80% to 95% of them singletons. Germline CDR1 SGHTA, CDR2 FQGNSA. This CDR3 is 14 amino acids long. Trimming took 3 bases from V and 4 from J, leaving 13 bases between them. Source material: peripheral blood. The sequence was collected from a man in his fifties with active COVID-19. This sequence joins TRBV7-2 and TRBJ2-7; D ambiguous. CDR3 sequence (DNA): TGTGCCAGCAGCTTGGGCCCCAACTGGTACGAGCAGTACTTC. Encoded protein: CASSLGPNWYEQYF. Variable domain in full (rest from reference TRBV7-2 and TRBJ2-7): GAGVSQSPSNKVTEKGKDVELRCDPISGHTALYWYRQSLGQGLEFLIYFQGNSAPDKSGLPSDRFSAERTGGSVSTLTIQRTQQEDSAVYLCASSLGPNWYEQYFGPGTRLTVT.